The 14 T cell receptor beta chains presented below share a single source sample, sequenced in a study of untreated major depressive disorder. Study outcomes and limitations: Depressed patients' CD4+ T cells carried increased TRBV05-01 (Vbeta 5.1) usage versus control CD4+ T cells.

The protocol was immunoSEQ multiplex PCR, while the TCRdb copy is restricted to in-frame clones and leaves out a portion. The table lists about 25,000 clones, 91% of them singletons. Antigens of these TCRs are unknown. Source material: CD4+ T cells from PBMCs. These receptor sequences come from a woman in her thirties with major depressive disorder.

This clone was observed once. The chain has TRBV7-9 and TRBJ1-5; 9 bases agree with TRBD1. From germline, CDR1 is SEHNR and CDR2 FQNEAQ (reference sequence). CDR3 length: 14 amino acids. The V and J ends lost 5 bases and 5 bases, in that order; junction bases with no gene match: 4. CDR3: CASSLGTGHQPQHF. CDR3 nucleotides: TGTGCCAGCAGCCTGGGGACAGGGCATCAGCCCCAGCATTTT.

The chain links TRBV20-1 to TRBJ1-3, with 8 nucleotides matching TRBD1. Trimming cost V 8 bases and J 7 bases; bases outside gene matches: 4. Germline V gene data show CDR1 as DFQATT and CDR2 as SNEGSKA (reference sequence). The CDR3 is made up of 11 amino acids. CDR3 loop: CSPRQGNTIYF. The CDR3 nucleotides read TGCAGTCCACGACAGGGGAACACCATATATTTT.

CDR3 in DNA: TGTGCCAGCAGTCCCATTGGACAGGCCAAAGCTTTCTTT. Its protein is CASSPIGQAKAFF. The chain uses TRBV6-6 and TRBJ1-1, with TRBD1 matching over 7 bases. V was pared by 5 bases and J by 9 bases, with 9 bases of the junction left unmatched. Germline V lookup: CDR1 MNHNY, CDR2 SVGAGI (reference sequence). The CDR3 consists of 13 residues.

The chain recombines TRBV7-6 with TRBJ2-5; D not resolved. The CDR3 consists of 14 residues. The ends were cut back, 5 bases at V and 4 bases at J, with 14 bases in the middle. CDR1 and CDR2 (germline): SGHVS, FNYEAQ. The CDR3 region has the DNA TGTGCCAGCAGCGCAGGACCCCGCCTAGAGACCCAGTACTTC. Its protein is CASSAGPRLETQYF.

This clone was observed a handful of times. The chain links TRBV11-2 to TRBJ1-1; no definite D call. The CDR3 length is 12 residues. Germline CDR1 reads SGHAT; CDR2 reads FQNNGV. V gave up 5 bases and J gave up 1 base, with 5 bases separating them. The DNA for the CDR3 is TGTGCCAGCAGCCGACAGAACACTGAAGCTTTCTTT. Translating gives CASSRQNTEAFF.

This rearrangement joins TRBV6-4 to TRBJ2-1, with 13 bases matching TRBD2. V lost 4 bases to trimming and J lost 8 bases; unmatched junction nucleotides: 8. This CDR3 is built from 16 residues. The germline gives CDR1 MRHNA, CDR2 SNTAGT. CDR3 region: CASSASRTSGSYEQFF. The CDR3 nucleotides are TGTGCCAGCAGTGCCTCGCGGACTAGCGGGAGCTATGAGCAGTTCTTC.

V is TRBV5-1 and J is TRBJ2-1, with 7 positions matching TRBD2. Trimming at V came to 4 bases and at J to 8 bases, leaving 9 bases not matched to a gene. From germline, CDR1 is SGHRS and CDR2 YFSETQ. The CDR3 totals 14 residues. The CDR3 sequence is CASSTGPAGDEQFF. The CDR3, as DNA: TGCGCCAGCAGCACGGGGCCTGCGGGAGATGAGCAGTTCTTC.

The chain employs TRBV11-2 and TRBJ1-6; TRBD1 is a possible D gene (6 bases). CDR3 length equals 15 residues. The V end lost 6 bases, the J end lost 9 bases, and 18 bases lay between the germline ends. In germline, CDR1 is SGHAT, CDR2 FQNNGV. The CDR3 loop is CASRPNRERGSPLHF. DNA of the CDR3: TGTGCCAGCAGACCAAACAGGGAGCGGGGTTCACCCCTCCACTTT.

This clone was recorded once. J is TRBJ2-1 and V is TRBV28; 10 nucleotides line up with TRBD2. V shed 1 base and J 8 bases; nucleotides not matched to a gene: 8. This CDR3 has 16 residues. From germline, CDR1 is MDHEN and CDR2 SYDVKM. This chain's CDR3 is CASSLYQREGRDEQFF. CDR3 coding DNA: TGTGCCAGCAGTTTATATCAGCGGGAGGGCCGCGATGAGCAGTTCTTC. Using reference TRBV28 and TRBJ2-1 for the parts outside the CDR3, the full variable domain is DVKVTQSSRYLVKRTGEKVFLECVQDMDHENMFWYRQDPGLGLRLIYFSYDVKMKEKGDIPEGYSVSREKKERFSLILESASTNQTSMYLCASSLYQREGRDEQFFGPGTRLTVL.

The chain links TRBV2 to TRBJ1-2, with 8 positions matching TRBD1. Trimming removed 4 bases from V and 3 bases from J; junction bases left unmatched: 7. The CDR3 has 15 residues. Germline V gene lookup returns CDR1 SNHLY and CDR2 FYNNEI. The CDR3 region has the DNA TGTGCCAGCAGTGTTTCAGGGGGCGGCTACTATGGCTACACCTTC. This translates into CASSVSGGGYYGYTF.

This clone showed up just once. This chain uses TRBV9 with TRBJ2-1; D call uncertain. The length of the CDR3 is 14 residues. Looked up from germline, CDR1 is SGDLS and CDR2 is YYNGEE. V dropped 2 bases and J dropped 7 bases, with 13 bases sitting between them. CDR3 residues: CASSVSPSNNEQFF. For the CDR3, the DNA is TGTGCCAGCAGCGTTAGCCCTAGTAATAATGAGCAGTTCTTC.

The CDR3 protein is CATKQGANYGYTF. The CDR3 DNA sequence: TGTGCCACCAAACAGGGGGCTAACTATGGCTACACCTTC. V usage is TRBV18 and J usage is TRBJ1-2, with 8 nucleotides matching TRBD1. V shed 10 bases and J 0 bases; nucleotides not matched to a gene: 4. Germline V gene sequence: CDR1 KGHSH, CDR2 LQKENI. CDR3 length: 13 amino acids. Variable domain in full (rest from reference TRBV18 and TRBJ1-2): NAGVMQNPRHLVRRRGQEARLRCSPMKGHSHVYWYRQLPEEGLKFMVYLQKENIIDESGMPKERFSAEFPKEGPSILRIQQVVRGDSAAYFCATKQGANYGYTFGSGTRLTVV.

V and J are TRBV5-1 and TRBJ2-5; D is unclear. Germline CDR1 is SGHRS and CDR2 is YFSETQ. The CDR3 covers 14 residues. The V end was cut by 2 bases, the J end by 1 base, with 9 bases between. CDR3 protein: CASSFGRSQETQYF. DNA for the CDR3: TGCGCCAGCAGCTTCGGTCGGAGCCAAGAGACCCAGTACTTC.

This chain links TRBV2 with TRBJ1-4, with D uncertain. The V gene's germline CDR1 is SNHLY and CDR2 FYNNEI. The CDR3 is 15 amino acids. V lost 7 bases, J lost 6 bases, and 18 bases lay in between. The CDR3: CASTKDGYSYEKLFF. The CDR3 DNA is TGTGCCAGCACCAAGGACGGCTATTCCTATGAAAAACTGTTTTTT. The full variable domain, its missing parts supplied by reference TRBV2 and TRBJ1-4, is EPEVTQTPSHQVTQMGQEVILRCVPISNHLYFYWYRQILGQKVEFLVSFYNNEISEKSEIFDDQFSVERPDGSNFTLKIRSTKLEDSAMYFCASTKDGYSYEKLFFGSGTQLSVL.